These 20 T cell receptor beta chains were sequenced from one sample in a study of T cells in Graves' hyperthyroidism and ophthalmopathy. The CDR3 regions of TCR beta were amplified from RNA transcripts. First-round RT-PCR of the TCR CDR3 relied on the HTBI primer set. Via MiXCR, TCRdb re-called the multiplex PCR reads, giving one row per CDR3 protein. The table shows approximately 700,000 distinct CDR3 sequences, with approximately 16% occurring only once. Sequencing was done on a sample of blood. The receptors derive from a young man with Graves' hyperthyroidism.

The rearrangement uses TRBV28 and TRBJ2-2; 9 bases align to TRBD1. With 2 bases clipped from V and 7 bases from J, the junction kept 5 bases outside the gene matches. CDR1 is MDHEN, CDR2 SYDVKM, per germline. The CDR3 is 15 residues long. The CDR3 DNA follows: TGTGCCAGCAGTTTAGCGGACAGGGGTGTCGGGGAGCTGTTTTTT. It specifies CASSLADRGVGELFF.

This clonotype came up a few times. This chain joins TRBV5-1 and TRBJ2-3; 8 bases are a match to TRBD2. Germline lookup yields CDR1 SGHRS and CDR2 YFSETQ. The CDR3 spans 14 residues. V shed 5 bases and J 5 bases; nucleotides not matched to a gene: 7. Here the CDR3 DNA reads TGCGCCAGCAGAGAAAGCGGGAGTGGAGATACGCAGTATTTT. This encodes CASRESGSGDTQYF.

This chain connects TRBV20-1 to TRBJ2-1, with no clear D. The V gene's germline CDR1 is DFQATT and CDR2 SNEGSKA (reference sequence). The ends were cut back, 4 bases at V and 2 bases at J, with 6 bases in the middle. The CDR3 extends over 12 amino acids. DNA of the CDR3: TGCAGTGCTACTCTTACCTACAATGAGCAGTTCTTC. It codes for CSATLTYNEQFF.

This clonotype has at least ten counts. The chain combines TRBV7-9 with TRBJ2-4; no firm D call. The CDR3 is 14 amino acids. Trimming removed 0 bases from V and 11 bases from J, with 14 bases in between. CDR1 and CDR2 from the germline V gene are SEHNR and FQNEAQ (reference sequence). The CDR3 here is CASSLATGSRFQYF. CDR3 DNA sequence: TGTGCCAGCAGCTTAGCGACGGGCTCTCGGTTTCAGTACTTC.

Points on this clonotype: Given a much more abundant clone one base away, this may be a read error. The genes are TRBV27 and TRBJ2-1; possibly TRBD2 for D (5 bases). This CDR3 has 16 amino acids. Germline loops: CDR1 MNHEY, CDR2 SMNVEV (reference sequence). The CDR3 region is CASSSLRARGSNGQFF. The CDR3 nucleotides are TGTGCCAGCAGCTCTCTCCGGGCTCGGGGTTCCAATGGGCAGTTCTTC.

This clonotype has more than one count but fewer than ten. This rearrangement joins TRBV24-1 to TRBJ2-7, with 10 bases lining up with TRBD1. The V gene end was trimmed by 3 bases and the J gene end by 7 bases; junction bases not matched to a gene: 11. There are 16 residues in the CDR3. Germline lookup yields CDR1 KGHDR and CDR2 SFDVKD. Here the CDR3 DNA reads TGTGCCACCAGTGATGCCTCAGGGACAGGGGTCGGGGAGCAGTACTTC. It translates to CATSDASGTGVGEQYF.

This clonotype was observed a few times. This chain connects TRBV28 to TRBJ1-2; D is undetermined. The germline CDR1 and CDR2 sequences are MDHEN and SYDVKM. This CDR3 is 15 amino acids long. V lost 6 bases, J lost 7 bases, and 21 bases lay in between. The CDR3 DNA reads TGTGCCAGCAGGGAAATTACAAGAGTTGAGCGTGGCTACACCTTC. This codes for CASREITRVERGYTF.

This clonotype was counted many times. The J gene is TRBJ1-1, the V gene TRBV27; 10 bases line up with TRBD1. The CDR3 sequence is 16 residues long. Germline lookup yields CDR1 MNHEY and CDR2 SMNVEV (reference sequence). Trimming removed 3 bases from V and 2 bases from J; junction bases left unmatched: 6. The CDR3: CASSLNWDRGNTEAFF. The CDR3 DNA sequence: TGTGCCAGCAGTTTGAACTGGGACAGGGGAAACACTGAAGCTTTCTTT.

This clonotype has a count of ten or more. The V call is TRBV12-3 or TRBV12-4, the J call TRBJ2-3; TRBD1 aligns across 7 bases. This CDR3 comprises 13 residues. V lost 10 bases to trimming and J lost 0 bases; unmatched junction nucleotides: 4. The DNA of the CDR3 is TGTGCCATTACAGGGGTCAGCACAGATACGCAGTATTTT. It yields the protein CAITGVSTDTQYF.

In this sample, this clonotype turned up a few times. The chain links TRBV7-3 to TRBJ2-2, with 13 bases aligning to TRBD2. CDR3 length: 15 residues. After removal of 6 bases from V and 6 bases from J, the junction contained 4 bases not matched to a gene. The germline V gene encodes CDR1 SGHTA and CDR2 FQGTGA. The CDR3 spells CASSSGLAGAGELFF. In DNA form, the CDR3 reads TGTGCCAGCAGTTCAGGACTAGCGGGAGCCGGGGAGCTGTTTTTT.

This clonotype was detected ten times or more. The CDR3 region is CASSLETSGLSTDTQYF. The CDR3, as DNA: TGTGCCAGCAGTTTAGAGACTAGCGGTCTTAGCACAGATACGCAGTATTTT. The rearrangement joins TRBV28 to TRBJ2-3, with 9 nucleotides matching TRBD2. CDR3 length equals 17 residues. Trimming at V came to 2 bases and at J to 0 bases, leaving 6 bases not matched to a gene. From germline, CDR1 is MDHEN and CDR2 SYDVKM.

The DNA for the CDR3 is TGCGCCAGCAGTGAGTCTATGTATTACGAGCAGTACTTC. Protein sequence: CASSESMYYEQYF. V usage is TRBV10-1 and J usage is TRBJ2-7; D is ambiguous. The V end lost 0 bases, the J end lost 4 bases, and 7 bases lay between the germline ends. Looked up from germline, CDR1 is WNHNN and CDR2 is SYGVQD (reference sequence). The CDR3 totals 13 residues.

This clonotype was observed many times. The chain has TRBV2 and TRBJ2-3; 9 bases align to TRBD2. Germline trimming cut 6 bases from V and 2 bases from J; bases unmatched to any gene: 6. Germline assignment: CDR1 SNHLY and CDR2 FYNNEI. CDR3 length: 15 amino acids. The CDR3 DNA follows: TGTGCCAGCAGATCTAGCGGGACCTACACAGATACGCAGTATTTT. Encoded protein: CASRSSGTYTDTQYF.

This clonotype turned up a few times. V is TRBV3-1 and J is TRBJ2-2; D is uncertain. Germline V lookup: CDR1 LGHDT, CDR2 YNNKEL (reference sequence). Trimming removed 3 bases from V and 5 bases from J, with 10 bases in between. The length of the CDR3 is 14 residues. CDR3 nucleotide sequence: TGTGCCAGCAGCCACCTGGCTGGGACCGGGGAGCTGTTTTTT. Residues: CASSHLAGTGELFF.

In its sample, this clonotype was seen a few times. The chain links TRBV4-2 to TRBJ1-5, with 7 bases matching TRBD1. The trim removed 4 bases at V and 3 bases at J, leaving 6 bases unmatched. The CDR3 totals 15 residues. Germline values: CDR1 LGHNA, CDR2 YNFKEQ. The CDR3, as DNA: TGTGCCAGCAGCCCCCAGGGACAGTACAATCAGCCCCAGCATTTT. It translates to CASSPQGQYNQPQHF.

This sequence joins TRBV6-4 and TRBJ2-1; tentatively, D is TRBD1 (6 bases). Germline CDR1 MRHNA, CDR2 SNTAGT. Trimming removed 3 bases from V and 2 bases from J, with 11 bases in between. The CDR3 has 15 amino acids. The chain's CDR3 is CASSELDRPYNEQFF. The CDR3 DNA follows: TGTGCCAGCAGTGAATTGGACAGACCCTACAATGAGCAGTTCTTC.

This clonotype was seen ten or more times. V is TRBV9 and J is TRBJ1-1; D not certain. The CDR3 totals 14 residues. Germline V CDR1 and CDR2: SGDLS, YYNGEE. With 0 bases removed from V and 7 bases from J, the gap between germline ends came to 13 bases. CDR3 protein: CASSVDLRVGEAFF. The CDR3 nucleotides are TGTGCCAGCAGCGTAGACCTACGTGTCGGTGAAGCTTTCTTT.

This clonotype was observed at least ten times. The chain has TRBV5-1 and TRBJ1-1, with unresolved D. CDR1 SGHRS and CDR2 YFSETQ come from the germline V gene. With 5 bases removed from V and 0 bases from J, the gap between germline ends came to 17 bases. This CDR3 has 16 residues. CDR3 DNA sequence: TGCGCCAGCAGACCCACGGCATTGGGTCTGAACACTGAAGCTTTCTTT. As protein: CASRPTALGLNTEAFF. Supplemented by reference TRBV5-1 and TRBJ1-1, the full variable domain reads KAGVTQTPRYLIKTRGQQVTLSCSPISGHRSVSWYQQTPGQGLQFLFEYFSETQRNKGNFPGRFSGRQFSNSRSEMNVSTLELGDSALYLCASRPTALGLNTEAFFGQGTRLTVV.

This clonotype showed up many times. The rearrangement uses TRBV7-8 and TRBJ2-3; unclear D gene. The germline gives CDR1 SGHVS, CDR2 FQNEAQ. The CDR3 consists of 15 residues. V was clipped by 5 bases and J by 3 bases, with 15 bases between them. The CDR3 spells CASSPHGPKTDTQYF. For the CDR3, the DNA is TGTGCCAGCAGCCCCCACGGCCCCAAGACAGATACGCAGTATTTT.

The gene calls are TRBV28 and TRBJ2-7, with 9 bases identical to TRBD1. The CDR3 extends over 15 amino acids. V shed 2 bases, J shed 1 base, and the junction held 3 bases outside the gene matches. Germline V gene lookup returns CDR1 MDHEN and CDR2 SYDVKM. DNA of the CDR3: TGTGCCAGCAGTTTAACAGGGGGCTTGTCCTACGAGCAGTACTTC. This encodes CASSLTGGLSYEQYF.